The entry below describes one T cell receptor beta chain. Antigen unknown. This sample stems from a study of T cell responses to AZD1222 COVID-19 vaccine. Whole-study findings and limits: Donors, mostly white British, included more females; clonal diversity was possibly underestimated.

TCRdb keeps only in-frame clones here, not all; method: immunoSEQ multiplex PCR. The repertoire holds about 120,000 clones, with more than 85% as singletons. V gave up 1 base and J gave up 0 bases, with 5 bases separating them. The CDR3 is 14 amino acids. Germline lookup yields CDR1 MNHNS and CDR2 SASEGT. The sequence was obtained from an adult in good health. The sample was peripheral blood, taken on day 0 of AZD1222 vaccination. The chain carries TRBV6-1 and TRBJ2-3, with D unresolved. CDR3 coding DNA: TGTGCCAGCAGTGAAGGGCAGAGCACAGATACGCAGTATTTT. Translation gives CASSEGQSTDTQYF.